A single sample gave rise to the 26 T cell receptor beta chains below, sequenced in a study of T cells after posttransplantation cyclophosphamide. TCRdb's table, derived via immunoSEQ multiplex PCR, lists solely in-frame clones and lacks some. Captured here are approximately 26,000 clones, none seen once; the top ten comprise 4% to 5.5%. Sequencing was carried out using PBMCs. The source of these receptors is a woman aged 45-65 years in good health, CMV-negative, and a related stem cell transplant donor.

This clone has ten or more counts. This sequence joins TRBV6-4 and TRBJ2-2; D is ambiguous. The germline CDR1 and CDR2 sequences are MRHNA and SNTAGT. Trimming took 3 bases from V and 1 from J, leaving 12 bases between them. This CDR3 comprises 16 residues. The CDR3 sequence is CASSEEAFGNTGELFF. The CDR3 DNA reads as TGTGCCAGCAGTGAAGAAGCGTTCGGGAACACCGGGGAGCTGTTTTTT.

Ten or more counts support this clone. The chain employs TRBV19 and TRBJ2-2; TRBD1 matches 9 bases. Germline V gene sequence: CDR1 LNHDA, CDR2 SQIVND (reference sequence). The V gene end was trimmed by 5 bases and the J gene end by 4 bases; junction bases not matched to a gene: 11. The CDR3 extends over 17 amino acids. The DNA of the CDR3 is TGTGCCAGTAGTGCCGTACAGGGGGCGAGTTTCACCGGGGAGCTGTTTTTT. Amino acid sequence: CASSAVQGASFTGELFF.

In this sample, this clone turned up many times. The chain has TRBV19 and TRBJ2-5; no definite D call. The V gene lost 3 bases and the J gene lost 4 bases, with 15 bases spanning the gap. The CDR3 is made up of 15 amino acids. Germline CDR1 reads LNHDA; CDR2 reads SQIVND (reference sequence). The CDR3 region has the DNA TGTGCCAGTAGTATCGAAAAGCGATTGGGAGAGACCCAGTACTTC. Amino acid sequence: CASSIEKRLGETQYF.

This clone was recorded many times. CDR3 loop: CASSEGLSGRTFF. CDR3 in DNA: TGTGCCAGCAGCGAGGGGCTCTCAGGAAGAACTTTCTTT. The chain is built from TRBV9 and TRBJ1-1; D might be TRBD1 (5 bases). Germline V gene lookup returns CDR1 SGDLS and CDR2 YYNGEE. Trimming stripped 3 bases from V and 12 bases from J, with 18 bases between. The CDR3 extends over 13 amino acids. The full variable domain, rest sourced from reference TRBV9 and TRBJ1-1, is DSGVTQTPKHLITATGQRVTLRCSPRSGDLSVYWYQQSLDQGLQFLIQYYNGEERAKGNILERFSAQQFPDLHSELNLSSLELGDSALYFCASSEGLSGRTFFGQGTRLTVV.

This clone has ten or more counts. The CDR3 nucleotides are TGTGCCACCAGCAGTACAGGGGCATCCTACAATGAGCAGTTCTTC. Translation: CATSSTGASYNEQFF. This sequence joins TRBV15 and TRBJ2-1; TRBD1 matches 7 bases. V was pared by 3 bases and J by 1 base, with 3 bases of the junction left unmatched. The CDR3 length is 15 residues. Germline-derived CDR1 and CDR2 are LNHNV and YYDKDF (reference sequence).

This clone has a count of ten or more. The CDR3 sequence is CAISEVPGTSTGELFF. The CDR3 DNA follows: TGTGCCATCAGTGAGGTACCCGGGACTAGCACCGGGGAGCTGTTTTTT. The rearrangement links TRBV10-3 to TRBJ2-2, with TRBD2 matching over 8 bases. V lost 2 bases, J lost 4 bases, and 6 bases stayed unmatched. This CDR3 comprises 16 residues. The V gene's germline CDR1 is ENHRY and CDR2 SYGVKD.

The sample holds many counts of this clone. The V gene is TRBV7-9, the J gene TRBJ1-1; D uncertain. Germline CDR1 SEHNR, CDR2 FQNEAQ (reference sequence). V lost 5 bases to trimming and J lost 7 bases, with 8 bases between them. This CDR3 contains 11 residues. The CDR3 is CASSLLDEAFF. The CDR3 DNA sequence: TGTGCCAGCAGCCTACTAGATGAAGCTTTCTTT.

This clone occurred many times. The chain has TRBV27 and TRBJ1-4; a possible D gene is TRBD1 (6 bases). The CDR3 has 14 amino acids. Between the trimmed V and J ends, which lost 6 bases and 0 bases, there was a span of 8 bases. Germline assignment: CDR1 MNHEY and CDR2 SMNVEV (reference sequence). The CDR3 reads CASRRTATNEKLFF. CDR3 in DNA: TGTGCCAGCAGGAGGACAGCAACTAATGAAAAACTGTTTTTT.

Ten or more counts support this clone. V usage is TRBV5-1 and J usage is TRBJ1-1; 7 positions agree with TRBD1. After removal of 6 bases from V and 5 bases from J, the junction contained 16 bases not matched to a gene. The CDR3 is 16 amino acids. From germline, CDR1 is SGHRS and CDR2 YFSETQ. CDR3: CASNLAAYQGDTEAFF. The CDR3 DNA follows: TGCGCCAGCAACCTGGCCGCTTACCAGGGGGATACTGAAGCTTTCTTT.

This clone was counted at least ten times. The chain joins TRBV15 to TRBJ1-5; 9 nucleotides line up with TRBD1. CDR3 length: 15 residues. V lost 1 base and J lost 4; bases outside the gene matches: 2. Germline V gives CDR1 LNHNV, CDR2 YYDKDF (reference sequence). The CDR3 sequence is CATSRGTGVNQPQHF. For the CDR3, the DNA is TGTGCCACCAGCAGAGGGACAGGGGTAAATCAGCCCCAGCATTTT.

This clone was seen repeatedly, ten times or more. J is TRBJ1-2 and V is TRBV5-4; 8 nucleotides line up with TRBD1. CDR1 SGHNT and CDR2 YYREEE come from the germline V gene (reference sequence). Germline trimming cut 4 bases from V and 4 bases from J; bases unmatched to any gene: 12. This CDR3 has 16 amino acids. The CDR3: CASSQKTGELVYGYTF. For the CDR3, the DNA is TGTGCCAGCAGCCAAAAGACAGGGGAACTTGTCTATGGCTACACCTTC.

This clone was counted at least ten times. The V call is TRBV5-1, the J call TRBJ2-1; a weak D match, TRBD1 (5 bases). V was cut by 2 bases and J by 4 bases, with 10 bases left in between. Germline CDR1 and CDR2: SGHRS and YFSETQ. This CDR3 comprises 14 residues. The CDR3 region has the DNA TGCGCCAGCAGCTTACAGGCAGTATACAATGAGCAGTTCTTC. It specifies CASSLQAVYNEQFF.

This clone was counted at least ten times. The chain carries TRBV5-4 and TRBJ2-5; 9 bases are shared with TRBD2. Losses at the gene ends were 4 bases for V and 5 bases for J; bases not matched to a gene: 3. CDR3 size: 13 residues. Germline V lookup: CDR1 SGHNT, CDR2 YYREEE (reference sequence). The CDR3 here is CASSKGLAETQYF. The CDR3 region has the DNA TGTGCCAGCAGCAAGGGACTAGCCGAGACCCAGTACTTC.

This clone was counted many times. This chain joins TRBV7-2 and TRBJ1-1; TRBD1 aligns across 7 bases. This CDR3 comprises 15 residues. V shed 5 bases and J 6 bases; nucleotides not matched to a gene: 12. The germline V gene encodes CDR1 SGHTA and CDR2 FQGNSA. CDR3 nucleotide sequence: TGTGCCAGCAGCCCAGACAGGGCTTGGTTCTCTGAAGCTTTCTTT. This encodes CASSPDRAWFSEAFF.

At least ten counts were recorded for this clone. This rearrangement joins TRBV9 to TRBJ2-7; D call uncertain. The CDR3 is 13 amino acids. In germline, CDR1 is SGDLS, CDR2 YYNGEE. V was trimmed by 0 bases and J by 6 bases, leaving 10 bases between them. DNA for the CDR3: TGTGCCAGCAGCGTAGGGCCCCCAACCGAGCAGTACTTC. It specifies CASSVGPPTEQYF.

This clone was seen ten or more times. This chain connects TRBV5-1 to TRBJ1-2, with 9 nucleotides matching TRBD1. Germline assignment: CDR1 SGHRS and CDR2 YFSETQ. The CDR3 extends over 14 amino acids. The V and J ends lost 0 bases and 5 bases, in that order; junction bases with no gene match: 2. The CDR3 loop is CASSLDGTGYGYTF. CDR3 in DNA: TGCGCCAGCAGCTTGGACGGGACAGGGTATGGCTACACCTTC.

This clone was picked up many times. The J gene is TRBJ2-2, the V gene TRBV25-1; D is perhaps TRBD2 (6 bases). V was pared by 4 bases and J by 8 bases, with 8 bases between. In germline, CDR1 is MGHDK, CDR2 SYGVNS. CDR3 length equals 12 residues. The CDR3 sequence is CASSARGGELFF. CDR3 bases: TGTGCCAGCAGTGCCCGGGGGGGGGAGCTGTTTTTT.

This clone was counted a few times. The genes are TRBV7-5 and TRBJ2-5; the tabulated D call, TRBD2, remains unverified against the DNA. The J call may be wrong; the DNA end is better matched by TRBJ2-7. TRBV7-5 is tagged as a pseudogene. The CDR3 has 16 amino acids. CDR3 sequence reads: CVRSLDTSGNPYEQYF. DNA for the CDR3: TGTGTCAGAAGCTTGGACACTAGCGGGAACCCCTACGAGCAGTACTTC.

This clone has ten or more counts. V is TRBV4-1 and J is TRBJ1-2, with D possibly matching TRBD1 (5 bases). This CDR3 contains 15 residues. The germline gives CDR1 MGHRA, CDR2 YSYEKL. Trimming shortened V by 3 bases and J by 3 bases, and 14 bases separated the two germline ends. The CDR3 sequence is CASSQTPGPYYGYTF. As DNA, the CDR3 is TGCGCCAGCAGCCAGACGCCAGGGCCTTACTATGGCTACACCTTC.

This clone was picked up many times. The rearrangement links TRBV7-6 to TRBJ1-5; possibly TRBD1 for D (6 bases). The length of the CDR3 is 15 residues. The germline CDR1 and CDR2 sequences are SGHVS and FNYEAQ. V gave up 5 bases and J gave up 5 bases, with 16 bases separating them. In DNA form, the CDR3 reads TGTGCCAGCAGCCGGTCGACAGGTAGGGATCAGCCCCAGCATTTT. Amino acid sequence: CASSRSTGRDQPQHF.

This clone was seen at least ten times. V and J are TRBV29-1 and TRBJ2-3; D remains ambiguous. Germline CDR1 SQVTM, CDR2 ANQGSEA. This CDR3 is built from 14 residues. Trimming stripped 6 bases from V and 1 base from J, with 14 bases between. CDR3 DNA sequence: TGCAGCGTAGAACCTTGGGCCGGCACAGATACGCAGTATTTT. It is translated as CSVEPWAGTDTQYF.

This clone was seen at least ten times. V gene TRBV4-1 combines with J gene TRBJ1-5; TRBD1 is a possible D gene (5 bases). The germline V gene encodes CDR1 MGHRA and CDR2 YSYEKL. Trimming shortened V by 4 bases and J by 4 bases, and 8 bases separated the two germline ends. The CDR3 covers 13 residues. Here the CDR3 DNA reads TGCGCCAGCAGCCGGGGGACTAATCAGCCCCAGCATTTT. Protein sequence: CASSRGTNQPQHF.

There are many counts of this clone. The chain employs TRBV6-1 and TRBJ2-2, with D perhaps TRBD1 (5 bases). CDR3 length: 14 amino acids. Germline CDR1 MNHNS, CDR2 SASEGT. V was clipped by 4 bases and J by 7 bases, with 13 bases between them. The DNA of the CDR3 is TGTGCCAGCAGTGGTCGACGGCAGGGCGGGGAGCTGTTTTTT. Protein product: CASSGRRQGGELFF.

This clone occurred many times. This chain joins TRBV6-5 and TRBJ1-2; 7 bases are shared with TRBD1. With V trimmed by 4 bases and J by 6 bases, 5 bases remained unmatched. Germline V gene lookup returns CDR1 MNHEY and CDR2 SVGAGI. The CDR3 is 13 amino acids. This CDR3 reads CASSLRGQNGYTF. The CDR3 nucleotides are TGTGCCAGCAGTTTGAGGGGGCAGAATGGCTACACCTTC.

This clone was picked up many times. The J gene is TRBJ2-1, the V gene TRBV6-1; D not resolved. Germline CDR1 reads MNHNS; CDR2 reads SASEGT. V was cut by 3 bases and J by 8 bases, with 8 bases left in between. This CDR3 spans 12 amino acids. As DNA, the CDR3 is TGTGCCAGCAGTGACATCAGTGATGAGCAGTTCTTC. It codes for CASSDISDEQFF.

This clone was picked up many times. V gene TRBV28 combines with J gene TRBJ2-7; 7 positions agree with TRBD2. There are 14 residues in the CDR3. Trimming took 7 bases from V and 2 from J; bases not matched to a gene: 8. Germline CDR1 and CDR2: MDHEN and SYDVKM. The CDR3 loop reads CASIGGSQTYEQYF. CDR3 nucleotides: TGTGCCAGCATCGGCGGGAGTCAAACCTACGAGCAGTACTTC.